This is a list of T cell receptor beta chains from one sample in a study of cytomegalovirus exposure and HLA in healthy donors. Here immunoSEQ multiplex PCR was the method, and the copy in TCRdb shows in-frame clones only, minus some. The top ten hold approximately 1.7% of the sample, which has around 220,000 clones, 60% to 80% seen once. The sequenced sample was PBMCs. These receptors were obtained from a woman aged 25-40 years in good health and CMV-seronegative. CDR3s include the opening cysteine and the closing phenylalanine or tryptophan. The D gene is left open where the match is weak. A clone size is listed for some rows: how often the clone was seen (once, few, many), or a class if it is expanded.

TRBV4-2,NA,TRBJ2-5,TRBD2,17,TGTGCCAGCAGCCAAGAGGCTAGCGGGAGTGGTCAAGAGACCCAGTACTTC,CASSQEASGSGQETQYF
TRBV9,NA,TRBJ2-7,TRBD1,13,TGTGCCAGCAGCGAAGGGACAGCTTACGAGCAGTACTTC,CASSEGTAYEQYF
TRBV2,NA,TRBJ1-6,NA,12,TGTGCCAGCGACCGGGTCAATTCACCCCTCCACTTT,CASDRVNSPLHF
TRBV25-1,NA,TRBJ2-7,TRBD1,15,TGTGCCAGCAGTGTGCCAGGACAGGGGGCCTACGAGCAGTACTTC,CASSVPGQGAYEQYF
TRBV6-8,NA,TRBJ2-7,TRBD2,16,TGTGCCAGCAATTACTTCCGGACTAGCGGGACCTACGAGCAGTACTTC,CASNYFRTSGTYEQYF
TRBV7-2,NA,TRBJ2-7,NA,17,TGTGCCAGCAGCTTAGCGGGGCTAGACTTCCTCTCCTACGAGCAGTACTTC,CASSLAGLDFLSYEQYF
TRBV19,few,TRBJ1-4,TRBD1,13,TGTGCCAGCTTGGGACAGTCTAATGAAAAACTGTTTTTT,CASLGQSNEKLFF
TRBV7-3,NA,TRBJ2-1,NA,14,TGTGCCAGCAGCCGCGGGGAATCCTACAATGAGCAGTTCTTC,CASSRGESYNEQFF
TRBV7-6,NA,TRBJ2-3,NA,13,TGTGCCAGCAGCTTCCGGGAGCGTGGTACGCAGTATTTT,CASSFRERGTQYF
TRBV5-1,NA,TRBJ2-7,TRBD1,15,TGCGCCAGCAGCTTGGGGGACAGGGGTATCCCTTGGCAGTACTTC,CASSLGDRGIPWQYF
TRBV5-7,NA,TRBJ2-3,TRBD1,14,TGTGCCAGCAGCTCAAGGACAGGGGCAGATACGCAGTATTTT,CASSSRTGADTQYF
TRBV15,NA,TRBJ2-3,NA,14,TGTGCCACCAGCATATCTAGGTGGCTTGATACGCAGTATTTT,CATSISRWLDTQYF
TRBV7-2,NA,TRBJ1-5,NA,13,TGTGCCAGCAGCTTAAGCCGAAATCAGCCCCAGCATTTT,CASSLSRNQPQHF
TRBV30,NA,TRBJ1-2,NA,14,TGTGCCTGGGACAGAGGGGGGGGCCGCTATGGCTACACCTTC,CAWDRGGGRYGYTF
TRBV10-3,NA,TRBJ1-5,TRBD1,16,TGTGCCATCGGTGAGGGACAGGATAATAGCAATCAGCCCCAGCATTTT,CAIGEGQDNSNQPQHF
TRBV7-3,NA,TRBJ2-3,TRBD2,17,TGTGCCAGCAGCTTACTCGGCGGGAGGGCCGACACAGATACGCAGTATTTT,CASSLLGGRADTDTQYF
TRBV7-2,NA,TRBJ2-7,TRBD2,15,TGTGCCAGCAGCTTACGAACTAGCGGGGACTACGAGCAGTACTTC,CASSLRTSGDYEQYF
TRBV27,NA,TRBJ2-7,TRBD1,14,TGTGCCAGCTCAAGACAGGGGACATCCTACGAGCAGTACTTC,CASSRQGTSYEQYF
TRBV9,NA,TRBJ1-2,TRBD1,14,TGTGCCAGCAGCGTAGGTGGGGACAGGGTCGGCTACACCTTC,CASSVGGDRVGYTF
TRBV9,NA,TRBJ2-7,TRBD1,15,TGTGCCAGCAGCCCCTCGCCCGGGACAGGGAGCGAGCAGTACTTC,CASSPSPGTGSEQYF
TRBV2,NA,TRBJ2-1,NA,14,TGTGCCAGCAGTGCCGGAGAGACCTACAATGAGCAGTTCTTC,CASSAGETYNEQFF
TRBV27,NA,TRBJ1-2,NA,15,TGTGCCAGCAGTTTGGCGAGCTCTGGAGGGTATGGCTACACCTTC,CASSLASSGGYGYTF
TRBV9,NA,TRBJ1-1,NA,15,TGTGCCAGCAGCGTAGATGGGTGGGGGGGAACTGAAGCTTTCTTT,CASSVDGWGGTEAFF
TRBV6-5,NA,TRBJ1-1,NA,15,TGTGCCAGCAGGGTGAGGGGACTAATGAACACTGAAGCTTTCTTT,CASRVRGLMNTEAFF
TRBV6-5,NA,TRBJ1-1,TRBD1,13,TGTGCCAGCAGCCACAGGGGGCAAACTGAAGCTTTCTTT,CASSHRGQTEAFF
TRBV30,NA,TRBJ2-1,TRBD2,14,TGTGCCTGGAGTGTGGGAGGGTCAAGCAATGAGCAGTTCTTC,CAWSVGGSSNEQFF
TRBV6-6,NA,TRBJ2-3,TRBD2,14,TGTGCCAGCGGAAGGGGAGGGGAGGTGGAGACGCAGTATTTT,CASGRGGEVETQYF
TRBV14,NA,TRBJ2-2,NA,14,TGTGCCAGCAGCCAAGAATCGGGTACAGGGGAGCTGTTTTTT,CASSQESGTGELFF
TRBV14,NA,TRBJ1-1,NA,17,TGTGCCAGCAGCCAAGATCTAGATGGCAGGGCGAACACTGAAGCTTTCTTT,CASSQDLDGRANTEAFF
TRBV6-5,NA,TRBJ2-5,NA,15,TGTGCCAGCAGTGTTGGGCTAGCTAACCAAGAGACCCAGTACTTC,CASSVGLANQETQYF
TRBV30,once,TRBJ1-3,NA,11,TGTGCCTGGAGTCGGGGAAACACCATATATTTT,CAWSRGNTIYF
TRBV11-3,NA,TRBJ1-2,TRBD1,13,TGTGCCAGTATGACAGGGGAGGGCTATGGCTACACCTTC,CASMTGEGYGYTF
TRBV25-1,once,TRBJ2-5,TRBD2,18,TGTGCCAGCAGTGCAGCGGGAGCAGGATTCGGGTACCAAGAGACCCAGTACTTC,CASSAAGAGFGYQETQYF
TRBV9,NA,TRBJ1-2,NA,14,TGTGCCAGCAGCGAGACCCAGGAATTCTATGGCTACACCTTC,CASSETQEFYGYTF
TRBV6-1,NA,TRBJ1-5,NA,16,TGTGCCAGCAGTGCCGTAGGGGGATTAAGCAATCAGCCCCAGCATTTT,CASSAVGGLSNQPQHF
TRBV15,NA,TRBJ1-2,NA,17,TGTGCCACCAGCAGAACTCCCGTCCTGGGAGGCATCTATGACTACACCTTC,CATSRTPVLGGIYDYTF
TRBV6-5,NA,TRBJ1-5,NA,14,TGTGCCAGCAGTCCAGGTACGGGGAATCAGCCCCAGCATTTT,CASSPGTGNQPQHF
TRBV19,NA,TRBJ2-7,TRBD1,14,TGTGCCAGTAGTATTAGGGACAGCTCCTACGAGCAGTACTTC,CASSIRDSSYEQYF
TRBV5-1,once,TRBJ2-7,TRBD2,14,TGCGCCAGCAGCTCGAGCGGGAGAGGCTACGAGCAGTACTTC,CASSSSGRGYEQYF
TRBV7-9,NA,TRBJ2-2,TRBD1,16,TGTTCCAGCAGCGCCCGTCCGGGACAGAGCACCGGGGAGCTGTTTTTT,CSSSARPGQSTGELFF